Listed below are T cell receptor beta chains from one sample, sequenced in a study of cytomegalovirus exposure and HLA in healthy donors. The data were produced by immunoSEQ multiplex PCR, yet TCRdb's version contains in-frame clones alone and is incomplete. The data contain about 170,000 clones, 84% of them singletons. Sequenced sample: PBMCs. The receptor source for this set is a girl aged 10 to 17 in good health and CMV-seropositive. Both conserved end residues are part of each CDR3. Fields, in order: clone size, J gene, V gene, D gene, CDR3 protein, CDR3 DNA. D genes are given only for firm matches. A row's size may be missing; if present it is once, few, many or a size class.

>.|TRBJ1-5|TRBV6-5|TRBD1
CASSPGTGNQPQHF
TGTGCCAGCAGCCCCGGGACAGGGAATCAGCCCCAGCATTTT
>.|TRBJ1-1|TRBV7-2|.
CASSLGGALNTEAFF
TGTGCCAGCAGCTTGGGTGGAGCCCTGAACACTGAAGCTTTCTTT
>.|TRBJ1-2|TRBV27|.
CASSSHPGYYGYTF
TGTGCCAGCAGTAGTCATCCAGGCTACTATGGCTACACCTTC
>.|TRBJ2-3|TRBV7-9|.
CASSQRGSGSWDTQYF
TGTGCCAGCAGCCAGAGGGGTAGCGGCTCATGGGATACGCAGTATTTT
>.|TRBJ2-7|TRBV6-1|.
CAIHRDIASYEQYF
TGTGCCATCCACCGGGACATAGCCTCCTACGAGCAGTACTTC
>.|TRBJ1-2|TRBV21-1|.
CASSAREGARGPSTNYGYTF
TGTGCCAGCAGCGCACGCGAGGGTGCGCGGGGGCCAAGCACGAACTATGGCTACACCTTC
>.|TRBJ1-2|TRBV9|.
CASSPGGSYGYTF
TGTGCCAGCAGCCCCGGGGGATCCTATGGCTACACCTTC
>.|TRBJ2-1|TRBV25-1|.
CASSEPNNEQFF
TGTGCCAGCAGTGAACCCAACAATGAGCAGTTCTTC
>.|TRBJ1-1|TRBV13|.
CASSPPVDRRGRAEAFF
TGTGCCAGCAGCCCCCCGGTCGACAGAAGGGGTAGGGCTGAAGCTTTCTTT
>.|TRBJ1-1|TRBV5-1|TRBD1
CASSRGQGNTEAFF
TGCGCCAGCAGCAGGGGACAGGGGAACACTGAAGCTTTCTTT
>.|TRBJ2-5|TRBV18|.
CASSPGITETQYF
TGTGCCAGCTCACCAGGAATCACAGAGACCCAGTACTTC
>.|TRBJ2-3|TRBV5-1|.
CASSWGTSTDTQYF
TGCGCCAGCAGCTGGGGGACTAGCACAGATACGCAGTATTTT
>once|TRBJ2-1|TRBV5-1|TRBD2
CASSLVGGLAGVSIYNEQFF
TGCGCCAGCAGCTTGGTTGGGGGTTTAGCGGGGGTGTCAATATACAATGAGCAGTTCTTC
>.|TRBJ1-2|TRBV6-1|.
CASSLQAVYGYTF
TGTGCCAGCAGTCTACAGGCGGTCTATGGCTACACCTTC
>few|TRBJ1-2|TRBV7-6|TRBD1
CASSLGTGGEDSRGYTF
TGTGCCAGCAGCTTAGGGACAGGGGGCGAGGATTCCCGGGGCTACACCTTC
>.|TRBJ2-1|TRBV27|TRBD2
CASSLSSRGGGNEQFF
TGTGCCAGCAGTTTATCCTCGCGGGGGGGCGGGAATGAGCAGTTCTTC
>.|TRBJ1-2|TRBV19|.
CASSISFNYGYTF
TGTGCCAGTAGTATTTCCTTTAACTATGGCTACACCTTC
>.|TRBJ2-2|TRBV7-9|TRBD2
CASSLTSGGNTGELFF
TGTGCCAGCAGCCTGACTAGCGGGGGTAACACCGGGGAGCTGTTTTTT
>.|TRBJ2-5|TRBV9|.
CASSVFEDQETQYF
TGTGCCAGCAGCGTATTTGAGGACCAAGAGACCCAGTACTTC
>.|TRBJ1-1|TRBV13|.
CASSGQTAVYTEAFF
TGTGCCAGCAGCGGACAGACGGCGGTATACACTGAAGCTTTCTTT
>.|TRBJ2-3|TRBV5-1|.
CASSPDRIDTQYF
TGCGCCAGCAGCCCCGACAGAATAGATACGCAGTATTTT
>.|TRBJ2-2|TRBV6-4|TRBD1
CASSDGGQGPNTGELFF
TGTGCCAGCAGTGACGGGGGACAGGGTCCGAACACCGGGGAGCTGTTTTTT
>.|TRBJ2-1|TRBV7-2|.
CASSFRDTYNEQFF
TGTGCCAGCAGCTTCCGGGACACTTACAATGAGCAGTTCTTC
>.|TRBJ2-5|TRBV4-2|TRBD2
CASSPSSGGRETQYF
TGTGCCAGCAGCCCTTCTAGCGGGGGGAGAGAGACCCAGTACTTC
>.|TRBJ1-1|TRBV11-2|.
CASSSLRHGGTEAFF
TGTGCCAGCAGCAGTCTAAGGCACGGGGGCACTGAAGCTTTCTTT